A single sample gave rise to the 22 T cell receptor beta chains below, sequenced in a study of identifying expanded T cells in peripheral blood. Using immunoSEQ multiplex PCR, the repertoire was profiled, and TCRdb retains in-frame clones only, with some absent. The data hold around 91,000 clones, with 70% to 90% observed a single time. The sequenced sample was blood. The receptors were gathered from a person aged 18-70 years in good health.

The CDR3 DNA is TGTGCCAGTATGAGACAGGCTACTATGAACACTGAAGCTTTCTTT. Its translation is CASMRQATMNTEAFF. This chain uses TRBV19 with TRBJ1-1, with D possibly matching TRBD1 (6 bases). The V gene's germline CDR1 is LNHDA and CDR2 SQIVND (reference sequence). V dropped 7 bases and J dropped 0 bases, with 15 bases sitting between them. The length of the CDR3 is 15 residues. The variable domain in full, completed from reference TRBV19 and TRBJ1-1, reads DGGITQSPKYLFRKEGQNVTLSCEQNLNHDAMYWYRQDPGQGLRLIYYSQIVNDFQKGDIAEGYSVSREKKESFPLTVTSAQKNPTAFYLCASMRQATMNTEAFFGQGTRLTVV.

This chain joins TRBV28 and TRBJ2-7; 10 bases align to TRBD1. V was pared by 4 bases and J by 3 bases, with 6 bases of the junction left unmatched. The germline gives CDR1 MDHEN, CDR2 SYDVKM. CDR3 size: 15 residues. In nucleotides, the CDR3 is TGTGCCAGCAGTTCGGGACAGGGGATTTACTACGAGCAGTACTTC. Translated: CASSSGQGIYYEQYF.

The chain uses TRBV4-2 and TRBJ1-5, with D unresolved. The CDR3 is 15 residues long. Germline V gene data show CDR1 as LGHNA and CDR2 as YNFKEQ. Trimming stripped 0 bases from V and 3 bases from J, with 9 bases between. Written as DNA, the CDR3 is TGTGCCAGCAGCCAAGATCTCCCTTCCAATCAGCCCCAGCATTTT. Protein sequence: CASSQDLPSNQPQHF.

This chain connects TRBV5-1 to TRBJ1-1; 8 bases are shared with TRBD1. This CDR3 region has 15 residues. V lost 1 base and J lost 4; bases outside the gene matches: 6. Germline V CDR1 and CDR2: SGHRS, YFSETQ. For the CDR3, the DNA is TGCGCCAGCAGCTTGCGGGACAGGTGGGGCACTGAAGCTTTCTTT. Its translation is CASSLRDRWGTEAFF.

The chain combines TRBV6-5 with TRBJ1-2; possibly TRBD1 for D (5 bases). Germline CDR1 and CDR2: MNHEY and SVGAGI. Trimming shortened V by 2 bases and J by 6 bases, and 13 bases separated the two germline ends. CDR3 length: 14 amino acids. The CDR3 region has the DNA TGTGCCAGCAGTTACCGGCGCCTGACAGATGGCTACACCTTC. The encoded protein is CASSYRRLTDGYTF.

This clone was recorded a few times. J is TRBJ2-7 and V is TRBV7-2, with D perhaps given as TRBD1 or TRBD2 (5 bases each). Germline V gene data show CDR1 as SGHTA and CDR2 as FQGNSA. Trimming pared 2 bases from V and 6 bases from J, leaving 14 bases between. This CDR3 is 14 amino acids long. The CDR3 sequence: CASSLQGTSREQYF. CDR3 coding DNA: TGTGCCAGCAGCTTACAAGGGACCTCTCGCGAGCAGTACTTC.

V and J are TRBV4-1 and TRBJ2-7, with TRBD2 as a possible D gene (6 bases). Deletions cut 1 base from V and 4 bases from J, with 11 bases between. Looked up from germline, CDR1 is MGHRA and CDR2 is YSYEKL. This CDR3 is 14 amino acids long. CDR3 coding DNA: TGCGCCAGCAGCCAAGCCTGGGGGGAGTACGAGCAGTACTTC. It yields the protein CASSQAWGEYEQYF.

The sample holds a few counts of this clone. The chain carries TRBV6-4 and TRBJ2-2; D not certain. Trimming shortened V by 3 bases and J by 1 base, and 3 bases separated the two germline ends. The germline V gene has CDR1 MRHNA and CDR2 SNTAGT. The CDR3 totals 13 residues. The CDR3 DNA sequence: TGTGCCAGCAGTGAAGGGAACACCGGGGAGCTGTTTTTT. As protein: CASSEGNTGELFF.

The genes are TRBV18 and TRBJ2-1; 7 bases line up with TRBD1. Trimming removed 4 bases from V and 7 bases from J; junction bases left unmatched: 1. The CDR3 is 12 residues long. CDR1 is KGHSH, CDR2 LQKENI, per germline. CDR3 region: CASSQTGNEQFF. CDR3 coding DNA: TGTGCCAGCTCACAGACAGGGAATGAGCAGTTCTTC.

V is TRBV7-2 and J is TRBJ2-5; 15 positions agree with TRBD2. CDR1 is SGHTA and CDR2 is FQGNSA in the germline V gene. V shed 5 bases, J shed 4 bases, and the junction held 2 bases outside the gene matches. This CDR3 has 15 residues. CDR3 in DNA: TGTGCCAGCAGCATGGGACTAGCGGGAGGAGAGACCCAGTACTTC. Translation: CASSMGLAGGETQYF.

The chain carries TRBV5-6 and TRBJ2-7; the D gene is possibly TRBD1 (6 bases). Trimming took off 2 bases at V and 0 bases at J, with 9 bases between the two ends. CDR1 and CDR2 (germline): SGHDT, YYEEEE. This CDR3 spans 14 amino acids. CDR3 in DNA: TGTGCCAGCAGCTTCGGGACACGCTCCTACGAGCAGTACTTC. It yields the protein CASSFGTRSYEQYF.

This clone was counted a few times. The rearrangement uses TRBV4-3 and TRBJ2-5; TRBD2 matches 11 bases. Germline V CDR1 and CDR2: LGHNA, YSLEER. The J segment lost 1 base and the V segment lost 3 bases, leaving 4 bases of the junction unmatched. This CDR3 comprises 16 residues. The CDR3 region is CASSQGTSGTQETQYF. The CDR3, as DNA: TGCGCCAGCAGCCAGGGGACTAGCGGCACCCAAGAGACCCAGTACTTC.

CDR3 sequence: CASGTGGSGANVLTF. The CDR3 DNA sequence: TGTGCCAGCGGGACTGGGGGATCTGGGGCCAACGTCCTGACTTTC. V gene TRBV6-1 combines with J gene TRBJ2-6; maybe TRBD2 (6 bases). The CDR3 length is 15 residues. Trimming pared 8 bases from V and 1 base from J, leaving 12 bases between. Germline CDR1 reads MNHNS; CDR2 reads SASEGT.

The chain couples TRBV5-1 to TRBJ2-7, with D hard to call. V was cut by 0 bases and J by 3 bases, with 10 bases left in between. The CDR3 has 14 amino acids. Germline-derived CDR1 and CDR2 are SGHRS and YFSETQ. The CDR3 region is CASSLALADYEQYF. CDR3 DNA sequence: TGCGCCAGCAGCTTGGCCTTGGCCGACTACGAGCAGTACTTC. Complete variable domain (other parts from reference TRBV5-1 and TRBJ2-7): KAGVTQTPRYLIKTRGQQVTLSCSPISGHRSVSWYQQTPGQGLQFLFEYFSETQRNKGNFPGRFSGRQFSNSRSEMNVSTLELGDSALYLCASSLALADYEQYFGPGTRLTVT.

This rearrangement joins TRBV2 to TRBJ1-1; D uncertain. The CDR3 is 12 residues long. Germline CDR1 is SNHLY and CDR2 is FYNNEI. V was trimmed by 6 bases and J by 7 bases, leaving 12 bases between them. The CDR3 sequence: CASRERPDEAFF. Here the CDR3 DNA reads TGTGCCAGCAGAGAACGACCGGATGAAGCTTTCTTT.

V is TRBV9 and J is TRBJ2-1; 11 bases fit TRBD2. Germline trimming cut 2 bases from V and 7 bases from J; bases unmatched to any gene: 11. The CDR3 is made up of 17 amino acids. The germline gives CDR1 SGDLS, CDR2 YYNGEE. The CDR3 DNA follows: TGTGCCAGCAGCGTGAACTATCTAGCGGGGGGATTGAATGAGCAGTTCTTC. Its protein is CASSVNYLAGGLNEQFF.

The V and J genes are TRBV6-5 and TRBJ1-1; D not resolved. The CDR3 sequence is 11 residues long. Germline V gene data show CDR1 as MNHEY and CDR2 as SVGAGI. Deletions cut 8 bases from V and 0 bases from J, with 4 bases between. CDR3 nucleotides: TGTGCCAGCTGGGTGAACACTGAAGCTTTCTTT. Translating it yields CASWVNTEAFF.

This clone ranks as medium-sized (0.01 to 0.1%). The chain couples TRBV6-4 to TRBJ1-6; D perhaps matches TRBD1 (5 bases). Trimming pared 3 bases from V and 7 bases from J, leaving 13 bases between. From germline, CDR1 is MRHNA and CDR2 SNTAGT. This CDR3 is built from 15 residues. The CDR3 here is CASSEVQGTNSPLHF. The CDR3 DNA reads TGTGCCAGCAGTGAAGTTCAGGGAACGAATTCACCCCTCCACTTT.

This clone has just a few counts. The chain is built from TRBV10-1 and TRBJ2-7; tentatively, D is TRBD1 (6 bases). Trimming cost V 4 bases and J 3 bases, with 10 bases left between them. Germline V gives CDR1 WNHNN, CDR2 SYGVQD (reference sequence). The CDR3 runs 13 residues. Here the CDR3 DNA reads TGCGCCAGCAGTGTACAGGGCCACTACGAGCAGTACTTC. It encodes CASSVQGHYEQYF.

This clone showed up just a few times. CDR3 in amino acids: CAIGGGSNQPQHF. The CDR3 bases are TGTGCCATTGGGGGGGGAAGCAATCAGCCCCAGCATTTT. This chain joins TRBV19 and TRBJ1-5, with D possibly being TRBD1 (5 bases). The germline gives CDR1 LNHDA, CDR2 SQIVND (reference sequence). The CDR3 consists of 13 residues. Trimming took off 10 bases at V and 1 base at J, with 11 bases between the two ends.

The chain couples TRBV6-6 to TRBJ2-2; 7 bases align to TRBD2. Trimming cost V 5 bases and J 5 bases; bases outside gene matches: 11. The CDR3 consists of 16 residues. Germline CDR1 and CDR2: MNHNY and SVGAGI (reference sequence). The CDR3 bases are TGTGCCAGCAGTCCCGCCACGGGGGGATATACCGGGGAGCTGTTTTTT. The encoded protein is CASSPATGGYTGELFF.

This chain joins TRBV6-6 and TRBJ1-1, with 7 bases lining up with TRBD1. The V segment lost 6 bases and the J segment 3 bases; nucleotides outside the gene matches: 7. The CDR3 is 14 residues long. Germline-derived CDR1 and CDR2 are MNHNY and SVGAGI (reference sequence). CDR3 amino acids: CASRAPGTDTEAFF. The CDR3 DNA follows: TGTGCCAGCAGAGCCCCTGGGACAGACACTGAAGCTTTCTTT.